The text below deals with one T cell receptor beta chain. The antigen is undetermined. CDR3 length equals 18 residues. V lost 2 bases, J lost 5 bases, and 24 bases lay in between. This sample stems from a study of cytomegalovirus exposure and HLA in healthy donors. Notes on the study in general: Later analysis identified a missense DCLRE1C variant that was linked to TCR beta V- and J-gene trimming.

In the PCR, 60 Vbeta and 13 Jbeta primers were used. Generated by immunoSEQ multiplex PCR, the TCRdb table keeps only in-frame clones and is missing some. Seen here are over 30,000 clones, approximately 67% observed once, and the top ten hold about a tenth. Sequencing used PBMCs. This receptor was identified in a man in his forties in good health and CMV-seropositive. The rearrangement uses TRBV23-1 and TRBJ2-5, with D possibly matching TRBD2 (9 bases). TRBV23-1 is classed as an ORF, of uncertain function. CDR3 DNA sequence: TGCGCCAGCAGTCAACGGACAGGGCAAGCGGGGGGCCGCGAGACCCAGTACTTC. As protein: CASSQRTGQAGGRETQYF.